This is a list of T cell receptor beta chains from one sample in a study of blood T cell repertoires in COVID-19. Assay used: immunoSEQ multiplex PCR; TCRdb lists only in-frame clones, some missing. The table has approximately 230,000 clones, around 83% seen once. Specimen: peripheral blood. The receptors originated from a man at least 80 years old with acute or convalescent COVID-19. Each CDR3 is given with its conserved first and last residue. Each record gives: V gene, J gene, clone size, D gene, CDR3 protein, CDR3 DNA. D genes are given only for firm matches. Size is omitted from some rows. Given values are once, few, many or a class for expanded clones.

>TRBV27|TRBJ1-6|-|-
CASLSWGLNSPLHF
TGTGCCAGCCTTTCGTGGGGGCTTAATTCACCCCTCCACTTT
>TRBV19|TRBJ2-2|-|TRBD2
CASSIGPGTSGRAFTGELFF
TGTGCCAGTAGTATAGGTCCCGGGACTAGCGGGAGGGCCTTCACCGGGGAGCTGTTTTTT
>TRBV27|TRBJ1-4|-|-
CASSSPRGKLFF
TGTGCCAGCAGTTCCCCAAGAGGAAAACTGTTTTTT
>TRBV24-1|TRBJ2-2|-|TRBD2
CATSDPGTISGELFF
TGTGCCACCAGTGATCCCGGGACTATATCCGGGGAGCTGTTTTTT
>TRBV5-1|TRBJ1-6|-|TRBD1
CASRLGQPNASPLHF
TGCGCCAGCAGGTTGGGACAGCCTAACGCTTCACCCCTCCACTTT
>TRBV7-9|TRBJ1-5|-|-
CASTQGSQPQHF
TGTGCCAGCACTCAGGGTAGTCAGCCCCAGCATTTT
>TRBV5-1|TRBJ1-1|-|-
CASSLGGKGDTEAFF
TGCGCCAGCAGCTTGGGAGGCAAAGGGGACACTGAAGCTTTCTTT
>TRBV4-1|TRBJ1-2|-|-
CASSQDWSRGADYGYTF
TGCGCCAGCAGCCAAGATTGGAGCAGGGGTGCGGACTATGGCTACACCTTC
>TRBV5-1|TRBJ2-7|-|TRBD2
CASSLIAGSYEQYF
TGCGCCAGCAGCCTGATAGCGGGATCCTACGAGCAGTACTTC
>TRBV27|TRBJ1-5|-|-
CASSLQGSNQPQHF
TGTGCCAGCAGTTTACAGGGTAGCAATCAGCCCCAGCATTTT
>TRBV7-9|TRBJ1-1|-|-
CASSPRDTEAFF
TGTGCCAGCAGCCCTCGCGACACTGAAGCTTTCTTT
>TRBV15|TRBJ2-6|once|-
CATSRSGSGANVLTF
TGTGCCACCAGCAGATCAGGGTCTGGGGCCAACGTCCTGACTTTC
>TRBV27|TRBJ2-3|once|TRBD2
CASSPLGSGSADTQYF
TGTGCCAGCAGTCCCCTGGGTAGCGGGTCAGCAGATACGCAGTATTTT
>TRBV19|TRBJ1-5|-|TRBD1
CAIGTGSNQPQHF
TGTGCCATTGGGACAGGTTCGAATCAGCCCCAGCATTTT
>TRBV6-5|TRBJ1-1|-|TRBD1
CASTLTGVNTEAFF
TGTGCCAGCACTTTAACAGGGGTGAACACTGAAGCTTTCTTT
>TRBV7-2|TRBJ2-1|-|TRBD2
CASSRGLAGGSSYNEQFF
TGTGCCAGCAGCCGCGGACTAGCGGGAGGGAGCTCCTACAATGAGCAGTTCTTC
>TRBV5-1|TRBJ2-3|-|-
CASSLGQPTDTQYF
TGCGCCAGCAGCTTGGGACAACCCACAGATACGCAGTATTTT
>TRBV2|TRBJ1-4|-|-
CASSEALVLKLFF
TGTGCCAGCAGTGAAGCTCTAGTATTAAAACTGTTTTTT
>TRBV2|TRBJ1-5|-|-
CASSEALPSNQPQHF
TGTGCCAGCAGTGAAGCCCTACCCAGCAATCAGCCCCAGCATTTT
>TRBV5-1|TRBJ2-1|-|TRBD1
CASSLTGVFNEQFF
TGCGCCAGCAGCCTGACAGGGGTTTTCAATGAGCAGTTCTTC
>TRBV2|TRBJ1-4|-|-
CASSEAESSEKLFF
TGTGCCAGCAGTGAAGCTGAGAGCTCGGAAAAACTGTTTTTT
>TRBV5-4|TRBJ2-3|-|-
CASSPRWGVTDTQYF
TGTGCCAGCAGCCCCCGGTGGGGGGTCACAGATACGCAGTATTTT
>TRBV5-6|TRBJ1-2|-|TRBD1
CASSLVQGDGYTF
TGTGCCAGCAGCTTGGTACAGGGGGATGGCTACACCTTC
>TRBV27|TRBJ1-1|-|TRBD1
CASSTSGQGSEAFF
TGTGCCAGCAGTACCTCGGGACAGGGGTCTGAAGCTTTCTTT
>TRBV9|TRBJ2-3|-|TRBD1
CASSVGRGQDTQYF
TGTGCCAGCAGCGTAGGCAGGGGGCAAGATACGCAGTATTTT
>TRBV7-6|TRBJ2-3|-|TRBD2
CASSPRLAGGTDTQYF
TGTGCCAGCAGCCCCCGACTAGCGGGTGGCACAGATACGCAGTATTTT
>TRBV24-1|TRBJ2-5|-|TRBD1
CATSAGDRDGETQYF
TGTGCCACCAGTGCTGGCGACAGGGATGGAGAGACCCAGTACTTC
>TRBV4-1|TRBJ2-7|-|-
CASSQEWPGEQYF
TGCGCCAGCAGCCAAGAGTGGCCGGGCGAGCAGTACTTC
>TRBV11-3|TRBJ2-1|few|TRBD1
CASSLRTGINNEQFF
TGTGCCAGCAGCTTAAGGACAGGGATCAACAATGAGCAGTTCTTC
>TRBV5-6|TRBJ1-5|-|TRBD1
CASSFSGTVSNQPQHF
TGTGCCAGCAGCTTTTCCGGGACAGTTAGCAATCAGCCCCAGCATTTT
>TRBV24-1|TRBJ2-3|-|-
CATSDSRQVLAADTQYF
TGTGCCACCAGTGATTCGCGACAGGTTTTGGCAGCAGATACGCAGTATTTT
>TRBV4-1|TRBJ2-1|-|TRBD2
CASSQWTGTKLINEQFF
TGCGCCAGCAGCCAATGGACCGGGACTAAACTAATCAATGAGCAGTTCTTC
>TRBV4-1|TRBJ2-3|-|TRBD1
CASSHDLRGHTQYF
TGCGCCAGCAGCCACGACCTCAGGGGGCATACGCAGTATTTT
>TRBV12-5|TRBJ2-1|few|TRBD2
CASGPRLAGGPGEQFF
TGTGCTAGTGGTCCAAGACTAGCGGGAGGGCCCGGTGAGCAGTTCTTC
>TRBV7-9|TRBJ1-1|-|-
CASSPGAVRTEAFF
TGTGCCAGCAGCCCAGGGGCCGTGAGAACTGAAGCTTTCTTT
>TRBV28|TRBJ2-7|-|-
CASSFPAGSYEQYF
TGTGCCAGCAGTTTTCCCGCCGGCTCCTACGAGCAGTACTTC
>TRBV6-6|TRBJ1-6|-|TRBD1
CASSAGTDYNSPLHF
TGTGCCAGCAGCGCCGGGACAGATTATAATTCACCCCTCCACTTT
>TRBV27|TRBJ2-7|-|TRBD2
CASSFREGRYEQYF
TGTGCCAGCAGTTTCCGGGAGGGCCGCTACGAGCAGTACTTC
>TRBV5-1|TRBJ2-3|-|TRBD2
CASSLAVTSGGGHTDTQYF
TGCGCCAGCAGCTTGGCGGTGACTAGCGGGGGGGGACACACAGATACGCAGTATTTT
>TRBV6-5|TRBJ2-7|-|-
CASSSFGVGAYEQYF
TGTGCCAGCAGTTCATTCGGTGTGGGGGCTTACGAGCAGTACTTC
>TRBV18|TRBJ1-2|-|-
CASSPPAGNTYGYTF
TGTGCCAGCTCACCCCCGGCAGGGAACACTTATGGCTACACCTTC
>TRBV14|TRBJ1-1|few|TRBD1
CASSHSGTGHTEAFF
TGTGCCAGCAGCCACTCCGGGACAGGGCACACTGAAGCTTTCTTT
>TRBV2|TRBJ1-6|once|-
CASSEMGQGTPLHF
TGTGCCAGCAGTGAAATGGGACAAGGAACACCCCTCCACTTT
>TRBV7-2|TRBJ1-5|few|TRBD1
CASSPGTGLFQPQHF
TGTGCCAGCAGCCCTGGGACAGGGTTATTTCAGCCCCAGCATTTT
>TRBV19|TRBJ1-5|-|-
CASSIVGRKNQPQHF
TGTGCCAGTAGTATTGTTGGCAGAAAGAATCAGCCCCAGCATTTT